A single sample is the source of the 26 T cell receptor beta chains below, sequenced in a study of blood T cell repertoires in COVID-19. Sequencing used immunoSEQ multiplex PCR; TCRdb keeps in-frame clones, though not all of them. The data show 130,000 to 150,000 clones, around 75% seen once. What was sequenced was peripheral blood. The receptors stem from a woman aged 70 to 79 with COVID-19, enrolled during active disease.

The rearrangement links TRBV4-1 to TRBJ1-1; D uncertain. V was clipped by 4 bases and J by 1 base, with 7 bases between them. Germline V lookup: CDR1 MGHRA, CDR2 YSYEKL. CDR3 length: 13 residues. The CDR3 DNA sequence: TGCGCCAGCAGCCCGGAGGGGAACACTGAAGCTTTCTTT. It codes for CASSPEGNTEAFF.

The chain combines TRBV7-2 with TRBJ1-6, with TRBD1 as a possible D gene (6 bases). The CDR3 runs to 16 residues. V dropped 0 bases and J dropped 14 bases, with 20 bases sitting between them. Germline assignment: CDR1 SGHTA and CDR2 FQGNSA. The CDR3 loop is CASSLAAGGRFEALHF. DNA for the CDR3: TGTGCCAGCAGCTTAGCGGCGGGGGGGCGGTTTGAGGCCCTCCACTTT.

This rearrangement joins TRBV4-2 to TRBJ1-5, with 8 bases that match TRBD1. This CDR3 is built from 16 residues. Germline V gene lookup returns CDR1 LGHNA and CDR2 YNFKEQ. The J segment lost 7 bases and the V segment lost 0 bases, leaving 8 bases of the junction unmatched. DNA for the CDR3: TGTGCCAGCAGCCAAGACCCAGGGGGCGGTTACCAGCCCCAGCATTTT. Translation gives CASSQDPGGGYQPQHF.

The gene calls are TRBV9 and TRBJ2-1, with TRBD1 matching over 8 bases. Germline V gene sequence: CDR1 SGDLS, CDR2 YYNGEE. V was clipped by 2 bases and J by 4 bases; unmatched bases: 11. The CDR3 is 17 amino acids. CDR3: CASSVQAGTGVYNEQFF. The CDR3 coding sequence is TGTGCCAGCAGCGTTCAAGCTGGGACAGGAGTATACAATGAGCAGTTCTTC.

This chain joins TRBV5-1 and TRBJ2-7, with TRBD1 identical over 8 bases. Germline CDR1 SGHRS, CDR2 YFSETQ. The length of the CDR3 is 16 residues. J gave up 2 bases and V 1 base, and 8 bases lay outside the gene matches. For the CDR3, the DNA is TGCGCCAGCAGCTTGTTCCTAGGACAGGGACCCTACGAGCAGTACTTC. As protein: CASSLFLGQGPYEQYF.

This clone appeared once. The chain has TRBV30 and TRBJ1-4; the D gene is possibly TRBD1 (5 bases). Trimming took off 2 bases at V and 8 bases at J, with 15 bases between the two ends. The CDR3 consists of 14 residues. Germline CDR1 is GTSNPN and CDR2 is SVGIG (reference sequence). In nucleotides, the CDR3 is TGTGCCTGGAGTTCCGGGGGGAAGGTGGAAAAACTGTTTTTT. Translating gives CAWSSGGKVEKLFF.

V and J are TRBV6-4 and TRBJ1-6; 10 bases map to TRBD1. Germline V gene sequence: CDR1 MRHNA, CDR2 SNTAGT. The V segment lost 2 bases and the J segment 7 bases; nucleotides outside the gene matches: 2. This CDR3 region has 15 residues. The CDR3 DNA sequence: TGTGCCAGCAGTGACGGGGGACAGGGGAATTCACCCCTCCACTTT. Encoded protein: CASSDGGQGNSPLHF.

The chain recombines TRBV11-1 with TRBJ2-5; 11 nucleotides align to TRBD1. The V gene end was trimmed by 2 bases and the J gene end by 5 bases; junction bases not matched to a gene: 1. Germline V gives CDR1 SGHAT, CDR2 FQDESV (reference sequence). CDR3 length equals 14 residues. The CDR3 sequence: CASSLRDRGETQYF. In DNA, the CDR3 is TGTGCCAGCAGCTTACGGGACAGGGGGGAGACCCAGTACTTC. The full variable domain, with the rest looked up from reference TRBV11-1 and TRBJ2-5, is EAEVAQSPRYKITEKSQAVAFWCDPISGHATLYWYRQILGQGPELLVQFQDESVVDDSQLPKDRFSAERLKGVDSTLKIQPAELGDSAMYLCASSLRDRGETQYFGPGTRLLVL.

The CDR3 protein is CASGGRTVNYGYTF. CDR3 DNA sequence: TGTGCCAGCGGAGGACGGACGGTAAACTATGGCTACACCTTC. V is TRBV2 and J is TRBJ1-2; D not certain. Trimming shortened V by 8 bases and J by 2 bases, and 15 bases separated the two germline ends. Germline V gives CDR1 SNHLY, CDR2 FYNNEI. The CDR3 totals 14 residues.

This chain connects TRBV3-1 (or the pseudogene TRBV3-2) to TRBJ2-3; tentatively, D is TRBD2 (5 bases). Trimming removed 4 bases from V and 4 bases from J, with 9 bases in between. Germline V gene data show CDR1 as LGHDT and CDR2 as YNNKEL (reference sequence). This CDR3 has 13 residues. The chain's CDR3 is CASSPPGADTQYF. DNA of the CDR3: TGTGCCAGCAGCCCACCCGGGGCAGATACGCAGTATTTT.

The chain links TRBV27 to TRBJ2-1; D remains ambiguous. This CDR3 region has 16 residues. The germline V gene encodes CDR1 MNHEY and CDR2 SMNVEV (reference sequence). Trimming took off 3 bases at V and 2 bases at J, with 14 bases between the two ends. CDR3 region: CASSFSRWATYNEQFF. The CDR3 DNA sequence: TGTGCCAGCAGTTTCTCCCGCTGGGCAACCTACAATGAGCAGTTCTTC.

The genes are TRBV18 and TRBJ1-2, with a tentative D call TRBD1 (5 bases). The length of the CDR3 is 13 residues. Trimming removed 5 bases at V and 2 bases at J, with 9 bases between. Per the germline V gene, CDR1 is KGHSH and CDR2 is LQKENI. CDR3: CASSAGFNYGYTF. The CDR3 bases are TGTGCCAGCTCAGCAGGGTTCAACTATGGCTACACCTTC.

The rearrangement links TRBV20-1 to TRBJ2-2; D is unresolved. This CDR3 contains 11 residues. V was pared by 6 bases and J by 6 bases, with 8 bases between. The germline gives CDR1 DFQATT, CDR2 SNEGSKA (reference sequence). CDR3 sequence reads: CSAQLPGELFF. The CDR3 coding sequence is TGCAGTGCCCAACTCCCCGGGGAGCTGTTTTTT.

The V call is TRBV6-6, the J call TRBJ2-1; D is uncertain. The ends were cut back, 5 bases at V and 10 bases at J, with 9 bases in the middle. There are 11 residues in the CDR3. Per germline, CDR1 MNHNY and CDR2 SVGAGI (reference sequence). CDR3 amino acids: CASSQRHEQFF. CDR3 nucleotides: TGTGCCAGCAGTCAACGACACGAGCAGTTCTTC.

In its sample, this clone was seen a few times. The chain links TRBV6-2 or TRBV6-3 to TRBJ1-1, with D unclear. This CDR3 comprises 16 residues. Trimming stripped 6 bases from V and 4 bases from J, with 21 bases between. Germline CDR1 MNHEY, CDR2 SVGEGT. The CDR3 region has the DNA TGTGCCAGCAGCCCACCGAACCGAGGAGGTTTCACTGAAGCTTTCTTT. Translated, it gives CASSPPNRGGFTEAFF.

The chain joins TRBV30 to TRBJ2-5; tentatively, D is TRBD1 (6 bases). CDR3 length equals 14 residues. Trimming shortened V by 4 bases and J by 4 bases, and 16 bases separated the two germline ends. The V gene's germline CDR1 is GTSNPN and CDR2 SVGIG (reference sequence). The DNA for the CDR3 is TGTGCCTGGAATCGCAGGGGAGTGTTAGAGACCCAGTACTTC. Translation gives CAWNRRGVLETQYF.

The genes are TRBV7-9 and TRBJ1-2, with D unclear. Germline V gene sequence: CDR1 SEHNR, CDR2 FQNEAQ (reference sequence). The CDR3 consists of 17 residues. V dropped 1 base and J dropped 0 bases, with 15 bases sitting between them. The CDR3 region is CASSLDLLEPTNYGYTF. The CDR3 region has the DNA TGTGCCAGCAGCTTAGATTTACTAGAGCCTACTAACTATGGCTACACCTTC.

The chain employs TRBV9 and TRBJ2-3; perhaps TRBD2 as D (6 bases). CDR1 is SGDLS and CDR2 is YYNGEE in the germline V gene. CDR3 length: 16 amino acids. Trimming left V 3 bases short and J 1 base short, with 15 bases between. The CDR3 nucleotides read TGTGCCAGCAGCGCACACCCGGGGGAACGCACAGATACGCAGTATTTT. Its translation is CASSAHPGERTDTQYF.

The count of this clone is one. The chain has TRBV28 and TRBJ1-2; D remains ambiguous. V lost 6 bases to trimming and J lost 1 base, with 18 bases between them. Looked up from germline, CDR1 is MDHEN and CDR2 is SYDVKM. The CDR3 loop spans 16 amino acids. DNA for the CDR3: TGTGCCAGCAGCCCACTTGCAGGCTTGGGTAACTATGGCTACACCTTC. It codes for CASSPLAGLGNYGYTF.

The chain uses TRBV4-2 and TRBJ2-5, with unresolved D. CDR1 and CDR2 from the germline V gene are LGHNA and YNFKEQ. With 5 bases removed from V and 1 base from J, the gap between germline ends came to 8 bases. The CDR3 extends over 13 amino acids. This CDR3 is CASSWAIQETQYF. CDR3 nucleotide sequence: TGTGCCAGCAGCTGGGCCATCCAAGAGACCCAGTACTTC.

V usage is TRBV19 and J usage is TRBJ2-7, with 11 nucleotides matching TRBD1. V lost 3 bases and J lost 5; bases outside the gene matches: 3. Germline loops: CDR1 LNHDA, CDR2 SQIVND (reference sequence). This CDR3 is 14 amino acids long. For the CDR3, the DNA is TGTGCCAGTAGTATGGGGACAGGGGGAAACGAGCAGTACTTC. Encoded protein: CASSMGTGGNEQYF.

This clone was recorded a few times. The rearrangement joins TRBV4-1 to TRBJ1-4; D is undetermined. V was clipped by 1 base and J by 8 bases, with 14 bases between them. The length of the CDR3 is 15 residues. Germline V gives CDR1 MGHRA, CDR2 YSYEKL. The CDR3 sequence is CASSQVPGPGEKLFF. The DNA of the CDR3 is TGCGCCAGCAGCCAAGTTCCAGGTCCAGGCGAAAAACTGTTTTTT.

The CDR3 loop reads CASSYRQGALNEKLFF. The CDR3 DNA sequence: TGTGCCAGCAGCTACCGACAGGGGGCCCTTAATGAAAAACTGTTTTTT. J is TRBJ1-4 and V is TRBV11-3, with 10 bases aligning to TRBD1. J gave up 4 bases and V 4 bases, and 6 bases lay outside the gene matches. Germline lookup yields CDR1 SGHNT and CDR2 YENEEA. This CDR3 has 16 residues.

This chain links TRBV4-2 with TRBJ2-1; TRBD1 aligns across 7 bases. The CDR3 loop spans 15 amino acids. Germline CDR1 and CDR2: LGHNA and YNFKEQ. V shed 6 bases, J shed 9 bases, and the junction held 14 bases outside the gene matches. The CDR3 DNA is TGTGCCAGCAGTACGACAGGGTTGGTCGTTGGTGAGCAGTTCTTC. Translated, it gives CASSTTGLVVGEQFF.

The chain uses TRBV5-6 and TRBJ1-5; D is perhaps TRBD1 (5 bases). CDR3 length: 15 amino acids. Germline V CDR1 and CDR2: SGHDT, YYEEEE. V was pared by 1 base and J by 3 bases, with 11 bases between. The CDR3 region has the DNA TGTGCCAGCAGCTTGAAGGGGAGGAACAATCAGCCCCAGCATTTT. This gives the protein CASSLKGRNNQPQHF.

This sequence joins TRBV9 and TRBJ1-1; unclear D gene. The CDR3 length is 14 residues. Germline V gene sequence: CDR1 SGDLS, CDR2 YYNGEE. V was clipped by 0 bases and J by 6 bases, with 12 bases between them. The CDR3 is CASSVDDRRAEAFF. In nucleotides, the CDR3 is TGTGCCAGCAGCGTAGACGATAGGCGGGCTGAAGCTTTCTTT.